A selection of T cell receptor beta chains follows, all from one sample in a study of PD-L1 blockade in urothelial cancer. Profiling relied on immunoSEQ multiplex PCR, and the TCRdb table lists in-frame clones only, not all of them. The sample has tens of thousands of clones, roughly 84% seen once. Sequenced material: PBMCs, taken around atezolizumab (anti-PD-L1) treatment. The receptor source for this set is a man aged 55 to 70 with urothelial cancer. Each CDR3 is given with its conserved first and last residue. Each record gives: D gene, V gene, clone size, J gene, CDR3 DNA, CDR3 protein. A D gene is named only where the DNA matches it firmly. Clone size is shown for a subset of rows, as once, few, many or a class of expanded clone.

.	TRBV5-6	.	TRBJ2-7	TGTGCCAGCAGCCGTAACTTCTACGAGCAGTACTTC	CASSRNFYEQYF
.	TRBV6-6	few	TRBJ2-7	TGTGCCAGCAGCCCTGGGGGGAACTACGAGCAGTACTTC	CASSPGGNYEQYF
.	TRBV2	.	TRBJ2-3	TGTGCCAGCAGAGGAGCATCAGATACGCAGTATTTT	CASRGASDTQYF
TRBD2	TRBV5-4	few	TRBJ2-7	TGTGCCAGCAGTTATAGGGCGGGAGGGCCGGACGAGCAGTACTTC	CASSYRAGGPDEQYF
.	TRBV6-6	.	TRBJ1-3	TGTGCCAGCAGTACAGGAGATGGAAACACCATATATTTT	CASSTGDGNTIYF
TRBD1	TRBV18	few	TRBJ2-7	TGTGCCAGCTCCCCGGGACAGGGGAGAAAGGGCGAGCAGTACTTC	CASSPGQGRKGEQYF
TRBD1	TRBV6-4	.	TRBJ1-3	TGTGCCAGCGGAGGGACAGGGTTTTTAGTACGCTCTGGAAACACCATATATTTT	CASGGTGFLVRSGNTIYF
.	TRBV7-9	.	TRBJ2-7	TGTGCCAGCAGCTCCGGGAGACAAAGGGCTTACGAGCAGTACTTC	CASSSGRQRAYEQYF
.	TRBV21-1	.	TRBJ1-4	TGTGCCAGCAGCAAATGGAAGGAGACTAATGAAAAACTGTTTTTT	CASSKWKETNEKLFF
TRBD1	TRBV28	.	TRBJ1-3	TGTGCCAGCAGTTCGATTCAACAGGGGAGTGGAAACACCATATATTTT	CASSSIQQGSGNTIYF
TRBD1	TRBV19	.	TRBJ1-2	TGTGCCAGTACCCCGGGACAGGGGGCAAATGGCTACACCTTC	CASTPGQGANGYTF
.	TRBV19	.	TRBJ2-1	TGTGCCAGTAGTATGGAGGGCAATGAGCAGTTCTTC	CASSMEGNEQFF
.	TRBV29-1	once	TRBJ2-6	TGCAGCGTTGATGAACAGGGCTCTGGGGCCAACGTCCTGACTTTC	CSVDEQGSGANVLTF
TRBD1	TRBV18	.	TRBJ2-7	TGTGCCAGCGCCGGGACAGGGATCTACGAGCAGTACTTC	CASAGTGIYEQYF
TRBD2	TRBV4-3	.	TRBJ2-7	TGCGCCAGCAGCCAAGTCGCAGCTAGCGGGAGAAACGAGCAGTACTTC	CASSQVAASGRNEQYF
TRBD1	TRBV19	once	TRBJ2-1	TGTGCCAGTAGTAGGGGCACAGGGGGCATCTCCTACAATGAGCAGTTCTTC	CASSRGTGGISYNEQFF
TRBD1	TRBV28	.	TRBJ2-5	TGTGCCAGCCAAGGGGCGGACAGGGGGTCCGAGACCCAGTACTTC	CASQGADRGSETQYF
.	TRBV5-1	.	TRBJ1-4	TGCGCCAGCAGCCCGACAGCAACTAATGAAAAACTGTTTTTT	CASSPTATNEKLFF
TRBD1	TRBV6-1	once	TRBJ1-1	TGTGCCAGCAGTATCCGGGACAGATGGAACACTGAAGCTTTCTTT	CASSIRDRWNTEAFF
TRBD1	TRBV5-1	.	TRBJ2-1	TGCGCCAGCAGCTTAGTGGGACAGGGCCCTATCGTCAATGAGCAGTTCTTC	CASSLVGQGPIVNEQFF
.	TRBV19	.	TRBJ1-5	TGTGCCAGTGGTAGGTTAGGGGAAAGCAATCAGCCCCAGCATTTT	CASGRLGESNQPQHF
.	TRBV5-3	once	TRBJ1-2	TGTGCCAGAAGCCTCAGGACAGCGCCGACTCTCTATGGCTACACCTTC	CARSLRTAPTLYGYTF
TRBD1	TRBV6-6	.	TRBJ1-4	TGTGCCAGCAGTTCGCATCGGACAGGGGGGGAAAAACTGTTTTTT	CASSSHRTGGEKLFF
.	TRBV9	.	TRBJ1-4	TGTGCCAGCAGCTTAAACGTCGCGGGAGGGAATGAAAAACTGTTTTTT	CASSLNVAGGNEKLFF
.	TRBV5-6	.	TRBJ1-5	TGTGCCAGCAGCTTGGGTCGGTATAGCAATCAGCCCCAGCATTTT	CASSLGRYSNQPQHF
.	TRBV2	.	TRBJ2-3	TGTGCCAGCGAGGGCTGGGGCACAGATACGCAGTATTTT	CASEGWGTDTQYF
TRBD1	TRBV2	.	TRBJ2-1	TGTGCCAGCAGTGAGGGGACAGGGGGCGGCCATGAGCAGTTCTTC	CASSEGTGGGHEQFF
TRBD2	TRBV28	.	TRBJ2-2	TGTGCCAGCAGGCCTAGCGGGAGTTGGACCGGGGAGCTGTTTTTT	CASRPSGSWTGELFF
.	TRBV9	.	TRBJ1-1	TGTGCCAGCAGCCCCGGGGGGGGGCAGAGCGAAGCTTTCTTT	CASSPGGGQSEAFF